Sequencing of this T cell receptor beta chain was carried out in a study of CD8 T cells in ankylosing spondylitis. Points from the study as a whole: According to the report, clones linked to the disease were significantly enriched in matched synovial fluid samples taken from ankylosing spondylitis patients.

CDR1 is SGHRS and CDR2 is YFSETQ in the germline V gene. V dropped 0 bases and J dropped 1 base, with 1 base sitting between them. The CDR3 extends over 12 amino acids. This clonotype appeared a few times. The antigen is unknown. TCRdb re-analysed the 5' RACE reads in MiXCR, keeping a single row per CDR3 protein. The table has tens of thousands of distinct CDR3 sequences, about 15% seen once. The rearrangement joins TRBV5-1 to TRBJ1-1, with D unclear. The origin of this receptor is a male donor with ankylosing spondylitis or in good health (not recorded which). Sample: blood. CDR3 loop: CASSLANTEAFF. CDR3 in DNA: TGCGCCAGCAGCTTGGCGAACACTGAAGCTTTCTTT. The variable domain in full, with the rest retrieved from reference TRBV5-1 and TRBJ1-1, is KAGVTQTPRYLIKTRGQQVTLSCSPISGHRSVSWYQQTPGQGLQFLFEYFSETQRNKGNFPGRFSGRQFSNSRSEMNVSTLELGDSALYLCASSLANTEAFFGQGTRLTVV.